The clone carrying this T cell receptor (beta chain) appeared a few times. The sample is drawn from a study of T cells in Graves' hyperthyroidism and ophthalmopathy. RNA transcripts gave rise to amplified TCR beta CDR3 regions. The HTBI primer set served for first-round RT-PCR of the TCR CDR3. TCRdb re-called the multiplex PCR reads through MiXCR, storing one row per CDR3 protein. The sample holds hundreds of thousands of distinct CDR3 sequences, about a sixth seen once. V was trimmed by 4 bases and J by 0 bases, leaving 10 bases between them. Germline V lookup: CDR1 MNHNS, CDR2 SASEGT. The CDR3 runs to 15 residues.

This clonotype was sampled from a woman younger than 30 with Graves' ophthalmopathy. The sequenced sample consisted of blood. V gene TRBV6-1 combines with J gene TRBJ2-1; tentatively, D is TRBD1 or TRBD2 (5 bases each). CDR3 amino acids: CASSAGPSSYNEQFF. The CDR3 region has the DNA TGTGCCAGCAGTGCGGGACCCAGCTCCTACAATGAGCAGTTCTTC.